The present T cell receptor (beta chain) was sequenced within a study of CD8 T cells in ankylosing spondylitis. Findings and caveats of the study: Typical of ankylosing spondylitis blood, it appeared, was a TCR beta motif of roughly eight highly homologous variants. The authors reported significant enrichment of disease-linked clones in matched ankylosing spondylitis synovial fluid.

Comments on this clonotype: Its target is not known.

It was by quantitative 5'-RACE with molecular barcodes that TCR beta libraries were made. TCRdb analysed the 5' RACE reads with MiXCR anew, one entry per CDR3 protein. Seen here are approximately 540,000 distinct CDR3 sequences, roughly 13% observed once, and the top ten hold about 6.8%. The germline gives CDR1 WSHSY, CDR2 SAAADI. CDR3 length equals 14 residues. Deletions cut 6 bases from V and 5 bases from J, with 16 bases between. The clonotype comes from a male donor with ankylosing spondylitis. The sequencing sample was made of blood, either unsorted or a sorted T cell fraction (not recorded which). V usage is TRBV10-2 and J usage is TRBJ1-1; tentatively, D is TRBD1 (6 bases). The CDR3 DNA sequence: TGCGCCAGCAGCCCTATTGGGGGGCAGACTGAAGCTTTCTTT. This translates into CASSPIGGQTEAFF.